The T cell receptor (beta chain) described here comes from a study of regulatory T cells in long-lasting Graves disease. Study results and limitations: Thyroid tissue was not sampled; only peripheral blood was.

Arm-PCR of CDR3 regions and iRepertoire HTBI primers were used to build TCR beta libraries. MiXCR was run by TCRdb on the multiplex PCR reads, yielding one entry per CDR3 protein. Counted here are 400,000 to 600,000 distinct CDR3 sequences, under 25% occurring once; the ten biggest clones make up roughly 6.9%. For this clonotype: The antigen remains undetermined.

Trimming stripped 6 bases from V and 1 base from J, with 9 bases between. Germline assignment: CDR1 MNHNS and CDR2 SASEGT. The CDR3 is 14 amino acids. The time point denotes: persistent/refractory GD, antithyroid drugs over 5 years with positive TRAb. The TCR library was made from RNA extracted from PBMCs. The source material was peripheral blood mononuclear cells (PBMCs), sampled when the disease was refractory, from a patient treated with antithyroid drugs. This sequence originates from a female donor with Graves disease. This chain connects TRBV6-1 to TRBJ2-2; D ambiguous. CDR3 nucleotides: TGTGCCAGCAGGGAGACGGTGAACACCGGGGAGCTGTTTTTT. Protein product: CASRETVNTGELFF.